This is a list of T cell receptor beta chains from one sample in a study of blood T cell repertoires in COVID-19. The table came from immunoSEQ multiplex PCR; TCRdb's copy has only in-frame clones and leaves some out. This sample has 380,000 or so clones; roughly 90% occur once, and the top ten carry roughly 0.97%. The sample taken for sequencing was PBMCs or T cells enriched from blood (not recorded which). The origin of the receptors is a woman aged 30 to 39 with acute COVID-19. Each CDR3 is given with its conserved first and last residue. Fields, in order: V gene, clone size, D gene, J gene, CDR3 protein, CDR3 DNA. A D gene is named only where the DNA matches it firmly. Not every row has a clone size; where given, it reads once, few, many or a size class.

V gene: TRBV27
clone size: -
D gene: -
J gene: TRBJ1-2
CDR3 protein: CASSLVGEAGGYTF
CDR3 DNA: TGTGCCAGCAGTTTAGTCGGGGAAGCGGGAGGCTACACCTTC

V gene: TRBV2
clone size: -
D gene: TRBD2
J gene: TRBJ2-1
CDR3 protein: CASSTRGGYNEQFF
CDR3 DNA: TGTGCCAGCAGTACGCGGGGGGGGTACAATGAGCAGTTCTTC

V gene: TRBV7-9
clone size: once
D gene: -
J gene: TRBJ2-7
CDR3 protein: CASSLGTGIAYEQYF
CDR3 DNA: TGTGCCAGCAGCTTGGGAACAGGCATAGCCTACGAGCAGTACTTC

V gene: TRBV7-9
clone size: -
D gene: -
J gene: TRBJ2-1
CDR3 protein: CASSFSVHNEQFF
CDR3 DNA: TGTGCCAGCAGCTTCTCCGTTCACAATGAGCAGTTCTTC

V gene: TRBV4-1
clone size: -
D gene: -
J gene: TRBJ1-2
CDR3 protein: CASSQDPDEDSYGYTF
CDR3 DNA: TGCGCCAGCAGCCAAGATCCCGACGAGGACAGCTATGGCTACACCTTC

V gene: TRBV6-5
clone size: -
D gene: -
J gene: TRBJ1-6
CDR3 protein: CASSFNRAGNSPLHF
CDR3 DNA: TGTGCCAGCAGTTTCAACAGGGCAGGGAATTCACCCCTCCACTTT

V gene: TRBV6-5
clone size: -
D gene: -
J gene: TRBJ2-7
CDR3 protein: CASSPFPSGGQYF
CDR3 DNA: TGTGCCAGCAGTCCCTTCCCTTCCGGAGGGCAGTACTTC

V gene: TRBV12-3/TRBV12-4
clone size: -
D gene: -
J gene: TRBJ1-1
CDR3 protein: CASSWGGNTEAFF
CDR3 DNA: TGTGCCAGCAGCTGGGGCGGGAACACTGAAGCTTTCTTT

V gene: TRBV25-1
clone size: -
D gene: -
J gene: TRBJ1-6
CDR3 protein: CASSERIYNSPLHF
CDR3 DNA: TGTGCCAGCAGTGAGCGGATATATAATTCACCCCTCCACTTT

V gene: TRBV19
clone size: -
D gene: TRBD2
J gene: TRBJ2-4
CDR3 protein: CASSIVAGLPLAKNIQYF
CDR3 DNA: TGTGCCAGTAGTATAGTAGCGGGACTGCCTCTAGCCAAAAACATTCAGTACTTC

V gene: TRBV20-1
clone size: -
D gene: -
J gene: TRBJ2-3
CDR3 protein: CSALGVDTQYF
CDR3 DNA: TGCAGTGCGCTAGGGGTGGATACGCAGTATTTT

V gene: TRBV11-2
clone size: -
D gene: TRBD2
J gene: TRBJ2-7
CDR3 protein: CASSLLSSGSYEQYF
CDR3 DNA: TGTGCCAGCAGCTTACTGTCTAGCGGGAGCTACGAGCAGTACTTC

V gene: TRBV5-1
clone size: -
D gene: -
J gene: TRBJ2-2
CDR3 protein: CASSLREPGELFF
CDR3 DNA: TGCGCCAGCAGCTTGAGGGAGCCCGGGGAGCTGTTTTTT

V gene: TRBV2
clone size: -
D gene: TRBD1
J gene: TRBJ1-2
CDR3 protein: CATTLGQGAEGYTF
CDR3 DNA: TGTGCCACCACACTGGGACAGGGGGCAGAAGGCTACACCTTC

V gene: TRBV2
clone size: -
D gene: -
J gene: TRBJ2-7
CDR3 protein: CASSEAPGRGIEQYF
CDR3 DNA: TGTGCCAGCAGTGAAGCCCCGGGCCGAGGGATCGAGCAGTACTTC

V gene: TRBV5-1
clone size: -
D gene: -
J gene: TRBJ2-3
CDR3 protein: CASSSRVSTDTQYF
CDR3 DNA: TGCGCCAGCAGTAGCCGGGTCAGCACAGATACGCAGTATTTT